The source of this TCR beta chain is a study of shared clonotypes between healthy human individuals. Overall study context: The people who gave samples were a couple of women and a few men aged 18 to 49.

This clone occurred a few times. Antigen: not known. Study results and limitations: Clonotypes not shared had lower generation probabilities than those common to all four donors. Several donors held about 5% of naive CD4 clonotypes in common.

The table came from immunoSEQ multiplex PCR; TCRdb's copy has only in-frame clones and leaves some out. The table lists 2 million to 2.5 million clones, 85% to 95% of them singletons. Germline CDR1 and CDR2: MDHEN and SYDVKM. The CDR3 has 13 residues. Trimming took 5 bases from V and 7 from J, leaving 14 bases between them. Terminally differentiated effector memory CD45RA+ cells were excluded by CCR7 positive selection of CD45RO-negative cells. The chain carries TRBV28 and TRBJ1-2; no firm D call. Sample: naive CD8+ T cells sorted from blood. This sequence originates from a man aged 18 to 30 in good health. In nucleotides, the CDR3 is TGTGCCAGCAGTACCCTCCCTCTCTCTGGCTACACCTTC. Protein: CASSTLPLSGYTF.